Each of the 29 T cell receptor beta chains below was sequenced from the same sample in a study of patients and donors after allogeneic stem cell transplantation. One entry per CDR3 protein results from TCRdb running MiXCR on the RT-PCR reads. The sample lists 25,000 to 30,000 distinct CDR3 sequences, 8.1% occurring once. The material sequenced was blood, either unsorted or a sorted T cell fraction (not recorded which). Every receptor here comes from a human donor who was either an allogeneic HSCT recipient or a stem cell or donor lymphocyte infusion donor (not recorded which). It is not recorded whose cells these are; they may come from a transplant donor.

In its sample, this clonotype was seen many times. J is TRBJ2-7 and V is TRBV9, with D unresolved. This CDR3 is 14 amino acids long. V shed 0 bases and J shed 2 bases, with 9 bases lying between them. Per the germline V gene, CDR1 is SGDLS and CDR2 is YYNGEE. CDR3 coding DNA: TGTGCCAGCAGCGTAGAAGTTTACCCCTACGAGCAGTACTTC. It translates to CASSVEVYPYEQYF. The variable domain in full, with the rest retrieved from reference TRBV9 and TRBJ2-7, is DSGVTQTPKHLITATGQRVTLRCSPRSGDLSVYWYQQSLDQGLQFLIQYYNGEERAKGNILERFSAQQFPDLHSELNLSSLELGDSALYFCASSVEVYPYEQYFGPGTRLTVT.

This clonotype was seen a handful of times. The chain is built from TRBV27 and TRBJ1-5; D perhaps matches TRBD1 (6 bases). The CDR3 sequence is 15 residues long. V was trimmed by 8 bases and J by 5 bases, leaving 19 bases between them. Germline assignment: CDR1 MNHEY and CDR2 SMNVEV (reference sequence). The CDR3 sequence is CASRTKGQSYQPQHF. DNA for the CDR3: TGTGCCAGCCGAACGAAAGGACAGTCTTATCAGCCCCAGCATTTT.

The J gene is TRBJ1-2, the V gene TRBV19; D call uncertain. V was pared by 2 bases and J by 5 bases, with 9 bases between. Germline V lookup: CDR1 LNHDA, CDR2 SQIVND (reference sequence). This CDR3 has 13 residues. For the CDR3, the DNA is TGTGCCAGTAGTATAAGCGGCCGTTATGGCTACACCTTC. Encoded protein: CASSISGRYGYTF.

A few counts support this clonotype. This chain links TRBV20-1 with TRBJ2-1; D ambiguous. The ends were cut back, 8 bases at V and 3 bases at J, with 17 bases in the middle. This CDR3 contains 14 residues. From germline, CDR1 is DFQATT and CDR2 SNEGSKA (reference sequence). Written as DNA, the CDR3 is TGCAGTCCCATGGGTGGGATTAGCTACAATGAGCAGTTCTTC. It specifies CSPMGGISYNEQFF.

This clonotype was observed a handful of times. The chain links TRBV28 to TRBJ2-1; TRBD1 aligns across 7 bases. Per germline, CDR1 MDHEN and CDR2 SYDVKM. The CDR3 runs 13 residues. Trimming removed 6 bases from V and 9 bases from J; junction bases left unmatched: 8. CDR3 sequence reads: CASSLGQFPEQFF. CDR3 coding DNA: TGTGCCAGCAGCTTGGGACAGTTTCCTGAGCAGTTCTTC.

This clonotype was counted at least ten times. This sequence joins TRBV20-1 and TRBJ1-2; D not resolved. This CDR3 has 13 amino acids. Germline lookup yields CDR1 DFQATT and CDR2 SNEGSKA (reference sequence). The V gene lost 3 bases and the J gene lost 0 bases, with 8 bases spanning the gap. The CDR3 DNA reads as TGCAGTGCTAGCCCCCCTCCTAACTATGGCTACACCTTC. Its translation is CSASPPPNYGYTF.

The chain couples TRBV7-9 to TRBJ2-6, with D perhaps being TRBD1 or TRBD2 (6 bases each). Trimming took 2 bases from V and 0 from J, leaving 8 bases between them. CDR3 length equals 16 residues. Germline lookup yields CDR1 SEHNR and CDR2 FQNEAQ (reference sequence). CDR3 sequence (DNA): TGTGCCAGCAGCTTATCGGGGGCCTCTGGGGCCAACGTCCTGACTTTC. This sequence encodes CASSLSGASGANVLTF.

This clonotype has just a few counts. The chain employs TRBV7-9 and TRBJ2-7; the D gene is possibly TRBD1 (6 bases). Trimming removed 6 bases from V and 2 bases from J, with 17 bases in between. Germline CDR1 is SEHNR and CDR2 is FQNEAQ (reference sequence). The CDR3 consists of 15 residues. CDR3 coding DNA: TGTGCCAGCAGTCCGTTAGGGGGTACCGCCTACGAGCAGTACTTC. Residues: CASSPLGGTAYEQYF.

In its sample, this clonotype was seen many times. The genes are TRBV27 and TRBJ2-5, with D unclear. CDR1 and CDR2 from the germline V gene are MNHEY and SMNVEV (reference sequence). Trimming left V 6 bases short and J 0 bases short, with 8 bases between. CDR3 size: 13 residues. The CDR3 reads CASRKEYQETQYF. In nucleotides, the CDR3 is TGTGCCAGCAGGAAGGAGTACCAAGAGACCCAGTACTTC.

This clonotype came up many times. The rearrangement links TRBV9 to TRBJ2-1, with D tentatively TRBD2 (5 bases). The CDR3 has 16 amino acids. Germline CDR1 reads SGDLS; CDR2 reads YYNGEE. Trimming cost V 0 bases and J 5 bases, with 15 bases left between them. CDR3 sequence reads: CASSVDGGTMNNEQFF. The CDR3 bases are TGTGCCAGCAGCGTAGACGGAGGAACTATGAACAATGAGCAGTTCTTC.

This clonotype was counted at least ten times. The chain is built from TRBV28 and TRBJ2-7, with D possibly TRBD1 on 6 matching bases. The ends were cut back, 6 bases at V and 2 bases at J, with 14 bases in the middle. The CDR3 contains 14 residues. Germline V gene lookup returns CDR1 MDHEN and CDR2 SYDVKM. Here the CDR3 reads CASRSQGQTYEQYF. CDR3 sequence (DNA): TGTGCCAGCAGATCCCAAGGACAGACCTACGAGCAGTACTTC.

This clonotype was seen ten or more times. CDR3 in DNA: TGTGCCAGCAGCGTAGCTGGGGGATCTAATGAAAAACTGTTTTTT. This sequence encodes CASSVAGGSNEKLFF. This chain uses TRBV9 with TRBJ1-4; D perhaps matches TRBD1 (5 bases). The CDR3 contains 15 residues. Germline V gives CDR1 SGDLS, CDR2 YYNGEE. V lost 0 bases, J lost 3 bases, and 9 bases lay in between. The full variable domain, with the rest looked up from reference TRBV9 and TRBJ1-4, is DSGVTQTPKHLITATGQRVTLRCSPRSGDLSVYWYQQSLDQGLQFLIQYYNGEERAKGNILERFSAQQFPDLHSELNLSSLELGDSALYFCASSVAGGSNEKLFFGSGTQLSVL.

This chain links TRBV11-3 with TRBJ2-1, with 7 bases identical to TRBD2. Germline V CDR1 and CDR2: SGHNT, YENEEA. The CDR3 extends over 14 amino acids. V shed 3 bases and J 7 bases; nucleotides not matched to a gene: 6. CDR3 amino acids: CASSLGGGSNEQFF. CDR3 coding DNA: TGTGCCAGCAGCTTGGGGGGAGGGTCGAATGAGCAGTTCTTC.

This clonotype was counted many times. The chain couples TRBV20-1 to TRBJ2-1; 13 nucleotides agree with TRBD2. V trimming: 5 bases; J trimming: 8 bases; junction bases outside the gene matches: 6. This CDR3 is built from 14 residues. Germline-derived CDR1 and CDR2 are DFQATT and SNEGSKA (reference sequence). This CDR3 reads CSASTSGRAHEQFF. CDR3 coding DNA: TGCAGTGCTTCTACTAGCGGGAGGGCCCATGAGCAGTTCTTC.

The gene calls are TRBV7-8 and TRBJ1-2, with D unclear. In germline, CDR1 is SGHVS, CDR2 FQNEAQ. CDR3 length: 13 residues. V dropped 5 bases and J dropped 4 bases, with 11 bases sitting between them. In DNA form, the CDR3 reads TGTGCCAGCAGCCACCGAGGGTCCTATGGCTACACCTTC. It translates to CASSHRGSYGYTF.

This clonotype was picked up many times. The DNA for the CDR3 is TGTGCCAGCAGCTTAGGACTTGGCCGAGATGAGCAGTTCTTC. It codes for CASSLGLGRDEQFF. The V gene is TRBV7-7, the J gene TRBJ2-1; no firm D call. Germline assignment: CDR1 SSHAT and CDR2 FNYEAQ (reference sequence). CDR3 length: 14 amino acids. Deletions cut 1 base from V and 8 bases from J, with 12 bases between.

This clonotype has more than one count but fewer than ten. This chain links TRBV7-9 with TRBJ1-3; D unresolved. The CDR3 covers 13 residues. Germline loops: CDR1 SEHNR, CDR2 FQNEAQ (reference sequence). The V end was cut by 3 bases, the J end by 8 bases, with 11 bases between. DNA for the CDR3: TGTGCCAGCAGCTTTGTGGGGTCCCACACCATATATTTT. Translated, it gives CASSFVGSHTIYF.

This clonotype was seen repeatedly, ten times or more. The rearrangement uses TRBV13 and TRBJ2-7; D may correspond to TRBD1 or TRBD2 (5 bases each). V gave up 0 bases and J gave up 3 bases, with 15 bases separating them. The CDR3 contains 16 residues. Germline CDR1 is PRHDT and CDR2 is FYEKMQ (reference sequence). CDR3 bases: TGTGCCAGCAGCTTAGGCCGGGGACGGGACGACTACGAGCAGTACTTC. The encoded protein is CASSLGRGRDDYEQYF.

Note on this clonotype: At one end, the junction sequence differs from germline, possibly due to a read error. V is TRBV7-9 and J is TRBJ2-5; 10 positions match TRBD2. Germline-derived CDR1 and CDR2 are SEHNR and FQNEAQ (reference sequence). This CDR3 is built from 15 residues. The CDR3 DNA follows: TGTGCCAGAAGCTTAGGACTAGCGGACGAAGAGACCCAGTACTTC. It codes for CARSLGLADEETQYF.

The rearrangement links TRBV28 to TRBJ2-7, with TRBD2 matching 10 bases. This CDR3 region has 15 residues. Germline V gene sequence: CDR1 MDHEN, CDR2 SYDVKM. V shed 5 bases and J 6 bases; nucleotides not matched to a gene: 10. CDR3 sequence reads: CASSLGGAGGLEQYF. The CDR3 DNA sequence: TGTGCCAGCAGTCTCGGGGGAGCGGGAGGGCTCGAGCAGTACTTC.

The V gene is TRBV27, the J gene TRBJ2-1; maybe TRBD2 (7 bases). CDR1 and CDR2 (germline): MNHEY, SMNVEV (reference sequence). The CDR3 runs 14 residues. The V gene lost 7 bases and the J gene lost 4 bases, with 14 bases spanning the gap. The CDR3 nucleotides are TGTGCCAGCATTAAGGGGGGGACGTACAATGAGCAGTTCTTC. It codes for CASIKGGTYNEQFF.

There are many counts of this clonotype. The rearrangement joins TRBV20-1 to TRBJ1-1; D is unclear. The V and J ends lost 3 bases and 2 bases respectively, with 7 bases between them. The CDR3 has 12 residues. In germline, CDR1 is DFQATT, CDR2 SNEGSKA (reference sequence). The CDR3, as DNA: TGCAGTGCTAGCGCGTCCAACACTGAAGCTTTCTTT. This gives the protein CSASASNTEAFF.

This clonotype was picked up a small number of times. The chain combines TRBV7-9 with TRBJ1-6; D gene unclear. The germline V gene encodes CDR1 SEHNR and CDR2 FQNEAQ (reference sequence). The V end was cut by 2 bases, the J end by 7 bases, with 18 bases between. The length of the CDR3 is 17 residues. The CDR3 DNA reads TGTGCCAGCAGCTTATACCCGGGAGCCGGGCTAAATTCACCCCTCCACTTT. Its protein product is CASSLYPGAGLNSPLHF.

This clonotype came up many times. CDR3 in DNA: TGTGCCAGCAAGACAGGGGAGGCTTTCTTT. Protein sequence: CASKTGEAFF. V usage is TRBV2 and J usage is TRBJ1-1; 8 nucleotides match TRBD1. The CDR3 covers 10 residues. After removal of 7 bases from V and 11 bases from J, the junction contained 3 bases not matched to a gene. From germline, CDR1 is SNHLY and CDR2 FYNNEI.

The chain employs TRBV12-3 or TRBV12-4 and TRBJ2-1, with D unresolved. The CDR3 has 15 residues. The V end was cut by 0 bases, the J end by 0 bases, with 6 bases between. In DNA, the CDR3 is TGTGCCAGCAGTTTAGCCCGCCGCTCCTACAATGAGCAGTTCTTC. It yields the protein CASSLARRSYNEQFF.

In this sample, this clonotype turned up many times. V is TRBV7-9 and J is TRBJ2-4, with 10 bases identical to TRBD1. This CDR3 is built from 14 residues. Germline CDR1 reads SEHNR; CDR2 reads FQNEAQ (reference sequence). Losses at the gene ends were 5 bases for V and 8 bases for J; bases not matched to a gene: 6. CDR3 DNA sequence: TGTGCCAGCAGCCCAGGGACAGGGGAAGACATTCAGTACTTC. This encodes CASSPGTGEDIQYF.

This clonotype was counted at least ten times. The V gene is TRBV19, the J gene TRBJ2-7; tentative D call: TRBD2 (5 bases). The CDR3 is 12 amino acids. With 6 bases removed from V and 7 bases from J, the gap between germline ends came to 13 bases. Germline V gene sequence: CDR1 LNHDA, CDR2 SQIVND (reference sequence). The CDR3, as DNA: TGTGCCAGTAGCGGACTGGCCGGGGAGCAGTACTTC. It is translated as CASSGLAGEQYF.

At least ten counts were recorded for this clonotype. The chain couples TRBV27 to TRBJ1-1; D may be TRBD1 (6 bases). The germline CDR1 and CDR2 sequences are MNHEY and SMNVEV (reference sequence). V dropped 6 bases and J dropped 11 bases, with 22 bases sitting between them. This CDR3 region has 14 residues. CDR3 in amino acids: CASSPLQGLRVAFF. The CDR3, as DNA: TGTGCCAGCAGCCCGTTACAGGGATTAAGGGTGGCTTTCTTT.

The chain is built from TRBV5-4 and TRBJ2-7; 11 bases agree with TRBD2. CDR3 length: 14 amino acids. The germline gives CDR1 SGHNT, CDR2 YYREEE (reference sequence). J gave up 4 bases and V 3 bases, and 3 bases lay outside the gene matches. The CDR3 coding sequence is TGTGCCAGCAGCTCGGGACTAGCGGATTACGAGCAGTACTTC. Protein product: CASSSGLADYEQYF. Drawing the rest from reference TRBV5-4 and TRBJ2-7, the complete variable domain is ETGVTQSPTHLIKTRGQQVTLRCSSQSGHNTVSWYQQALGQGPQFIFQYYREEENGRGNFPPRFSGLQFPNYSSELNVNALELDDSALYLCASSSGLADYEQYFGPGTRLTVT.